The 17 T cell receptor beta chains below all came from one sample that was sequenced in a study of T cell responses to AZD1222 COVID-19 vaccine. Clones were read by immunoSEQ multiplex PCR, and TCRdb kept only the in-frame ones, dropping some. Of 100,000 to 150,000 clones in the sample, 75% to 90% were seen once. The sequencing used peripheral blood, collected on day 0 of MenACWY control vaccination. The receptors stem from an adult in good health.

The rearrangement uses TRBV29-1 and TRBJ2-1; no definite D call. This CDR3 has 13 residues. The V end was cut by 7 bases, the J end by 0 bases, with 10 bases between. The germline V gene encodes CDR1 SQVTM and CDR2 ANQGSEA. DNA of the CDR3: TGCAGCGGAGTTGAAAGCTCCTACAATGAGCAGTTCTTC. Its translation is CSGVESSYNEQFF.

The CDR3 protein is CASSLWVTRNTEAFF. Here the CDR3 DNA reads TGTGCCAGCAGCTTATGGGTGACACGTAACACTGAAGCTTTCTTT. This chain links TRBV7-8 with TRBJ1-1; D unclear. The V gene lost 2 bases and the J gene lost 2 bases, with 12 bases spanning the gap. The CDR3 has 15 amino acids. Germline lookup yields CDR1 SGHVS and CDR2 FQNEAQ.

The chain is built from TRBV14 and TRBJ1-2, with D unresolved. V dropped 6 bases and J dropped 2 bases, with 10 bases sitting between them. Germline V gene sequence: CDR1 SGHDN, CDR2 FVKESK. CDR3 length: 13 residues. The CDR3 DNA reads TGTGCCAGCAGTCCTAACACCAACTATGGCTACACCTTC. This sequence encodes CASSPNTNYGYTF.

This chain joins TRBV10-2 and TRBJ1-1, with a tentative D call TRBD1 (5 bases). Trimming removed 3 bases at V and 1 base at J, with 9 bases between. This CDR3 region has 14 residues. Germline CDR1 and CDR2: WSHSY and SAAADI. The CDR3 is CASSDGRENTEAFF. For the CDR3, the DNA is TGCGCCAGCAGTGATGGCAGGGAGAACACTGAAGCTTTCTTT.

The chain is built from TRBV10-3 and TRBJ1-1; no reliable D call. V dropped 11 bases and J dropped 2 bases, with 18 bases sitting between them. The CDR3 sequence is 14 residues long. Per the germline V gene, CDR1 is ENHRY and CDR2 is SYGVKD. CDR3 loop: CASTEGRYNTEAFF. The CDR3 nucleotides are TGTGCCTCGACCGAGGGCAGGTATAACACTGAAGCTTTCTTT.

This chain connects TRBV11-3 to TRBJ1-1; weak D call: TRBD1 (6 bases). There are 14 residues in the CDR3. Trimming pared 8 bases from V and 3 bases from J, leaving 16 bases between. Germline V gene data show CDR1 as SGHNT and CDR2 as YENEEA. CDR3 loop: CASGLGTPHTEAFF. The DNA of the CDR3 is TGTGCCAGCGGTCTCGGGACACCCCACACTGAAGCTTTCTTT.

This clone is a singleton in its sample. This rearrangement joins TRBV12-5 to TRBJ1-2; D gene unclear. Germline-derived CDR1 and CDR2 are LGHNT and FRNRAP. The ends were cut back, 1 base at V and 7 bases at J, with 4 bases in the middle. This CDR3 comprises 11 residues. CDR3 in amino acids: CASGLESGYTF. CDR3 nucleotide sequence: TGTGCTAGTGGTTTGGAGTCTGGCTACACCTTC.

The J gene is TRBJ2-7, the V gene TRBV28; D gene unclear. Germline V gives CDR1 MDHEN, CDR2 SYDVKM. This CDR3 region has 12 residues. Trimming took 2 bases from V and 4 from J, leaving 6 bases between them. The CDR3 protein is CASSLGQYEQYF. In DNA form, the CDR3 reads TGTGCCAGCAGTTTAGGCCAGTACGAGCAGTACTTC.

This clone was detected only once. The V gene is TRBV27, the J gene TRBJ2-1; no reliable D call. V was cut by 4 bases and J by 3 bases, with 16 bases left in between. The CDR3 length is 16 residues. Germline V gives CDR1 MNHEY, CDR2 SMNVEV (reference sequence). The CDR3 DNA follows: TGTGCCAGCAGTTCCACTCGCGCCCTGAACTACAATGAGCAGTTCTTC. This translates into CASSSTRALNYNEQFF.

This chain uses TRBV11-3 with TRBJ2-6; D is uncertain. In germline, CDR1 is SGHNT, CDR2 YENEEA. The CDR3 is made up of 13 amino acids. Trimming cost V 5 bases and J 4 bases, with 6 bases left between them. For the CDR3, the DNA is TGTGCCAGCAGCCAGGACGGGGCCAACGTCCTGACTTTC. Its protein is CASSQDGANVLTF.

The chain is built from TRBV19 and TRBJ2-7; D gene ambiguous. The ends were cut back, 2 bases at V and 2 bases at J, with 7 bases in the middle. The CDR3 sequence is 13 residues long. Germline V gene sequence: CDR1 LNHDA, CDR2 SQIVND (reference sequence). DNA of the CDR3: TGTGCCAGTAGTATATCAGTTCCCTACGAGCAGTACTTC. Its protein is CASSISVPYEQYF.

The V call is TRBV6-5, the J call TRBJ1-1; D gene ambiguous. Germline V lookup: CDR1 MNHEY, CDR2 SVGAGI. Trimming took 6 bases from V and 0 from J, leaving 14 bases between them. The CDR3 has 15 residues. Here the CDR3 reads CASRWKRPMNTEAFF. The CDR3 DNA reads TGTGCCAGCAGGTGGAAGAGACCCATGAACACTGAAGCTTTCTTT.

The V call is TRBV2, the J call TRBJ1-1, with D unresolved. V lost 6 bases, J lost 0 bases, and 2 bases lay in between. Germline assignment: CDR1 SNHLY and CDR2 FYNNEI. The length of the CDR3 is 11 residues. CDR3 protein: CASRLNTEAFF. CDR3 nucleotide sequence: TGTGCCAGCAGACTGAACACTGAAGCTTTCTTT. Variable domain in full (rest from reference TRBV2 and TRBJ1-1): EPEVTQTPSHQVTQMGQEVILRCVPISNHLYFYWYRQILGQKVEFLVSFYNNEISEKSEIFDDQFSVERPDGSNFTLKIRSTKLEDSAMYFCASRLNTEAFFGQGTRLTVV.

J is TRBJ2-1 and V is TRBV7-2, with D uncertain. The CDR3 loop spans 17 amino acids. Germline CDR1 and CDR2: SGHTA and FQGNSA. V gave up 5 bases and J gave up 0 bases, with 17 bases separating them. In DNA, the CDR3 is TGTGCCAGCAGCAAGAGCTACCTTTTGAGCTCCTACAATGAGCAGTTCTTC. Translated, it gives CASSKSYLLSSYNEQFF.

The chain links TRBV7-9 to TRBJ1-5; D ambiguous. V shed 1 base and J shed 7 bases, with 11 bases lying between them. The CDR3 loop spans 14 amino acids. Per germline, CDR1 SEHNR and CDR2 FQNEAQ (reference sequence). DNA of the CDR3: TGTGCCAGCAGCTTAGGCGCAGGCCTGCAGCCCCAGCATTTT. Protein product: CASSLGAGLQPQHF.

CDR3 nucleotides: TGCGCCAGCAAGGGGGGGCTTGAGAACACTGAAGCTTTCTTT. Protein: CASKGGLENTEAFF. V is TRBV5-1 and J is TRBJ1-1, with D maybe TRBD1 (6 bases). The CDR3 totals 14 residues. Trimming left V 6 bases short and J 1 base short, with 13 bases between. Germline CDR1 SGHRS, CDR2 YFSETQ.

The chain couples TRBV5-1 to TRBJ2-6, with D possibly being TRBD1 (5 bases). Trimming cost V 4 bases and J 0 bases, with 8 bases left between them. The germline gives CDR1 SGHRS, CDR2 YFSETQ. The CDR3 runs 15 residues. The CDR3 loop is CASSSDSSGANVLTF. The CDR3 DNA reads as TGCGCCAGCAGCAGTGACAGCTCTGGGGCCAACGTCCTGACTTTC.